The TCR beta chain under discussion was sequenced for a study of cytomegalovirus exposure and HLA in healthy donors. Overall study: A subsequent analysis stated that the 120 validation repertoires were run on the same platform as the roughly 710 first-cohort repertoires. General study results and limits: Most observed TCR sequences were rare, whereas some public TCRs were detected in many donors.

Remarks on this clone: Its matching antigen is unknown.

The CDR3 has 14 residues. The V end was cut by 0 bases, the J end by 9 bases, with 14 bases between. Germline lookup yields CDR1 ENHRY and CDR2 SYGVKD. The data were produced by immunoSEQ multiplex PCR, yet TCRdb's version contains in-frame clones alone and is incomplete. This sample has fewer than 85,000 clones, with 96% found just once. The donors formed part of the roughly 110-subject validation cohort, distinct from the roughly 640-subject first cohort. Sequencing was done on a sample of PBMCs. The clonotype comes from a young woman in good health and CMV-seronegative. This sequence joins TRBV10-3 and TRBJ1-1; D ambiguous. Written as DNA, the CDR3 is TGTGCCATCAGTGAGTCGGAGGGAACCTGGAAAGCTTTCTTT. It encodes CAISESEGTWKAFF.